A selection of T cell receptor beta chains follows, all from one sample in a study of blood T cell repertoires in COVID-19. TCRdb keeps only in-frame clones here, not all; method: immunoSEQ multiplex PCR. The sample carries more than 15,000 clones, 81% recorded once. Specimen: peripheral blood. The receptor source for this set is a man between 40 and 49 years old with active or convalescent COVID-19. Both conserved end residues are part of each CDR3. The D gene is left open where the match is weak. Not every row has a clone size; where given, it reads once, few, many or a size class.

CDR3 DNA,CDR3 protein,V gene,J gene,clone size,D gene
TGTGCCAGCAGTTTCCGTTATAGCAATCAGCCCCAGCATTTT,CASSFRYSNQPQHF,TRBV27,TRBJ1-5,.,.
TGCAGTGCTAGTTTTGTACAGCCCTACGAGCAGTACTTC,CSASFVQPYEQYF,TRBV20-1,TRBJ2-7,.,.
TGTGCCAGCAGCGTCACTAGCGGGGATTACGAGCAGTACTTC,CASSVTSGDYEQYF,TRBV9,TRBJ2-7,.,TRBD2
TGTGCCAGCAGCTACCCGTCGACTAGCGGGGGGTCCTTGACCACCCAAGAGACCCAGTACTTC,CASSYPSTSGGSLTTQETQYF,TRBV7-3,TRBJ2-5,few,TRBD2
TGTGCCAGCAGCGTGGGGCCTCGACAGGACCCGAACACTGAAGCTTTCTTT,CASSVGPRQDPNTEAFF,TRBV5-4,TRBJ1-1,.,.
TGTGCCAGCAGCCATTACCGGGACAGGGACGAGCAGTACTTC,CASSHYRDRDEQYF,TRBV4-2,TRBJ2-7,few,TRBD1
TGTGCCATCAGGGACAGACAAGAGACCCAGTACTTC,CAIRDRQETQYF,TRBV10-3,TRBJ2-5,.,.
TGTGCCAGCAGCCCCCTCCTGACAGGGGGCGTCCATCCCGTCTATGGCTACACCTTC,CASSPLLTGGVHPVYGYTF,TRBV7-9,TRBJ1-2,.,TRBD1
TGCGCCAGCAGCCCTTTGATTCCGGGGTACGCTGAAGCTTTCTTT,CASSPLIPGYAEAFF,TRBV4-1,TRBJ1-1,.,.
TGTGCCAGCTCACCGGGGCAGAACACTGAAGCTTTCTTT,CASSPGQNTEAFF,TRBV18,TRBJ1-1,.,.
TGTGCCAGCAGTTCGGGGGGGATGAACACTGAAGCTTTCTTT,CASSSGGMNTEAFF,TRBV6-5,TRBJ1-1,.,.
TGCGCCAGCAGCCAAGAACCAGGGGGCTATGAAAAACTGTTTTTT,CASSQEPGGYEKLFF,TRBV4-1,TRBJ1-4,medium-sized,TRBD1
TGTGCCAGCACGGAGGGATCCTATAATTCACCCCTCCACTTT,CASTEGSYNSPLHF,TRBV5-6,TRBJ1-6,.,.
TGCGCCAGCAGCCAAGATCCTAGCGGGGGGGCCGAGACCCAGTACTTC,CASSQDPSGGAETQYF,TRBV4-3,TRBJ2-5,.,TRBD2
TGTGCCAGCAGCTCCGACACAGGGTGGGAGACCCAGTACTTC,CASSSDTGWETQYF,TRBV14,TRBJ2-5,.,.
TGTGCCAGCAGTTACGAACAGGTCACCTACGAGCAGTACTTC,CASSYEQVTYEQYF,TRBV6-6,TRBJ2-7,.,.
TGTGCCAGCAGTTACAGCGGCCATGAGCAGTTCTTC,CASSYSGHEQFF,TRBV6-5,TRBJ2-1,.,.
TGTGCCAGTAGTTCCCGACAGGGGAACTATGGCTACACCTTC,CASSSRQGNYGYTF,TRBV19,TRBJ1-2,.,TRBD1
TGTGCCAGCAGCTCCAGGACTAGCGGGTTCACCTCCGGGGAGCTGTTTTTT,CASSSRTSGFTSGELFF,TRBV5-5,TRBJ2-2,.,TRBD2
TGTGCCAGCAGCTTGTTCAACCAGCCAGGCTACGAGCAGTACTTC,CASSLFNQPGYEQYF,TRBV5-8,TRBJ2-7,.,.
TGCGCCAGCAGGAGGGGGACAGCTTACGAGCAGTACTTC,CASRRGTAYEQYF,TRBV10-2,TRBJ2-7,.,TRBD1
TGTGCCAGCAGTCCCGACTTCTGGGGGGGGGAGACCCAGTACTTC,CASSPDFWGGETQYF,TRBV27,TRBJ2-5,.,TRBD2
TGTGCCAGCAGCTCACAGGGAAGGAACACTGAAGCTTTCTTT,CASSSQGRNTEAFF,TRBV7-2,TRBJ1-1,.,.
TGTGCCAGCAGCCCCCGCCCTCCCGAGGGGGTCACAGATACGCAGTATTTT,CASSPRPPEGVTDTQYF,TRBV21-1,TRBJ2-3,.,.
TGTGCCAGCAGCCCACTAGCGGGGGGCTACGAGCAGTACTTC,CASSPLAGGYEQYF,TRBV9,TRBJ2-7,.,TRBD2
TGTGCCAGCTCACCAGGGCTCGATGAAAAACTGTTTTTT,CASSPGLDEKLFF,TRBV18,TRBJ1-4,once,.
TGTGCCAGCAGCCAACAGGGAATTAGTCCGGTGAGCAATCAGCCCCAGCATTTT,CASSQQGISPVSNQPQHF,TRBV7-8,TRBJ1-5,.,.
TGCGCCAGCAGCCCCCGACAGGGACGGGACAATGAGCAGTTCTTC,CASSPRQGRDNEQFF,TRBV5-1,TRBJ2-1,.,TRBD1
TGTGCCAGTAGTACCCCCCCAGGGGGCAATCAGCCCCAGCATTTT,CASSTPPGGNQPQHF,TRBV19,TRBJ1-5,.,.
TGTGCCAGCAGGCCTTACAGGGGCTCCGACACTGAAGCTTTCTTT,CASRPYRGSDTEAFF,TRBV3-1/TRBV3-2,TRBJ1-1,.,TRBD1
TGTGCCAGCAGCCCCGGACAGGGGGCAGAAAAACTGTTTTTT,CASSPGQGAEKLFF,TRBV7-9,TRBJ1-4,.,TRBD1
TGTGCCAGCAGATACAGGGGTAGCAATCAGCCCCAGCATTTT,CASRYRGSNQPQHF,TRBV27,TRBJ1-5,.,TRBD1
TGTGCCAGCACGGCGGGGGCCGGTAGCACAGATACGCAGTATTTT,CASTAGAGSTDTQYF,TRBV27,TRBJ2-3,.,.
TGTGCCAGTACCCAGACAGGGGGCAATTATGGCTACACCTTC,CASTQTGGNYGYTF,TRBV19,TRBJ1-2,.,TRBD1
TGTGCCAGCAGCGTACTAGCGGAATCCTACGAGCAGTACTTC,CASSVLAESYEQYF,TRBV9,TRBJ2-7,.,TRBD2
TGCGCCAGCAGCCAAGAGGGGTCGGGACAGGGTGGCTACACCTTC,CASSQEGSGQGGYTF,TRBV4-1,TRBJ1-2,.,TRBD1
TGTGCCAGCACGGGAGGACGGTACAATGAGCAGTTCTTC,CASTGGRYNEQFF,TRBV9,TRBJ2-1,.,TRBD2
TGTGCCAGCAGCTTAGGAGTGTCTGCCGAAGTAGATACGCAGTATTTT,CASSLGVSAEVDTQYF,TRBV7-9,TRBJ2-3,.,.
TGTGCCAGCAGCCGGGACAGGGGATCTGTCGGCACTGAAGCTTTCTTT,CASSRDRGSVGTEAFF,TRBV7-9,TRBJ1-1,.,TRBD1
TGTGCCAGCAGTTGGGACAGGGGCGGGAACACTGAAGCTTTCTTT,CASSWDRGGNTEAFF,TRBV5-8,TRBJ1-1,few,TRBD1
TGTGCCAGCAGTTACGCGGGTAACTATGGCTACACCTTC,CASSYAGNYGYTF,TRBV6-5,TRBJ1-2,medium-sized,.
TGTGCCAGCAGCCAAGACCGAGGCAGGGCGAACTATGGCTACACCTTC,CASSQDRGRANYGYTF,TRBV4-2,TRBJ1-2,.,.
TGTGCCAGCAGTTTACAGACAGCACTAGCCAAAAACATTCAGTACTTC,CASSLQTALAKNIQYF,TRBV27,TRBJ2-4,.,.
TGTGCCAGCAGTTACAGCGGGGCTAGCTATGGCTACACCTTC,CASSYSGASYGYTF,TRBV6-5,TRBJ1-2,.,.
TGTGCCAGCAGCCATTCTGCCCAAGCTTACGAGCAGTACTTC,CASSHSAQAYEQYF,TRBV3-1/TRBV3-2,TRBJ2-7,few,.
TGTGCTAGTGGTTTGGGACAGGGGGGGGCAGGCACAGATACGCAGTATTTT,CASGLGQGGAGTDTQYF,TRBV12-5,TRBJ2-3,once,TRBD1
TGTGCCAGCAGCCAGACAGAAAACACTGAAGCTTTCTTT,CASSQTENTEAFF,TRBV14,TRBJ1-1,few,.
TGTGCCAGTAGTATAGATCTATCTTTGGTCCTCAATCAGCCCCAGCATTTT,CASSIDLSLVLNQPQHF,TRBV19,TRBJ1-5,.,.
TGCGCCAGCAGCTTCCAGGACAGGAACTACGAGCAGTACTTC,CASSFQDRNYEQYF,TRBV4-1,TRBJ2-7,.,TRBD1
TGTGCCGGGGGGACGGGAAGCTCCTACGAGCAGTACTTC,CAGGTGSSYEQYF,TRBV7-2,TRBJ2-7,.,.
TGCGCCAGCAGCCCCCTAGCGGGGGGCCTCAATGAGCAGTTCTTC,CASSPLAGGLNEQFF,TRBV5-1,TRBJ2-1,.,TRBD2
TGCGCCAGCAGCCCGGGACAGAATAATTCACCCCTCCACTTT,CASSPGQNNSPLHF,TRBV5-1,TRBJ1-6,.,TRBD1